These T cell receptor beta chains were read from a single sample in a study of T-cell memory formation after mild COVID-19. TCRdb processed the 5' RACE reads anew with MiXCR; each CDR3 protein has one entry. The sample records 310,000 or so distinct CDR3 sequences, roughly 15% being singletons. Sequenced input: PBMCs or a T cell subset sorted from them (not recorded which). These receptors all come from a man younger than 30 who had mild COVID-19 (a few samples of this study predate the infection). Cell type and time point are not known. Each CDR3 is given with its conserved first and last residue. A D gene is named only where the DNA matches it firmly. For some rows the clone size is stated as once, few or many, or as a class when expanded; others skip it.

abundance: .
j_gene: TRBJ1-2
v_gene: TRBV4-3
d_gene: .
CDR3nt: TGCGCCAGCAGCTCGTACGAGGGTTATGGCTACACCTTC
CDR3aa: CASSSYEGYGYTF

abundance: .
j_gene: TRBJ2-3
v_gene: TRBV7-4
d_gene: .
CDR3nt: TGTGCCAGCAGCTTAACGCGGGGCACAGATACGCAGTATTTT
CDR3aa: CASSLTRGTDTQYF

abundance: .
j_gene: TRBJ2-1
v_gene: TRBV7-3
d_gene: .
CDR3nt: TGTGCCAGCAGCTTAAGCCCCCGGAACAATGAGCAGTTCTTC
CDR3aa: CASSLSPRNNEQFF

abundance: many
j_gene: TRBJ1-6
v_gene: TRBV7-2
d_gene: .
CDR3nt: TGTGCCAGCAGCTTAGGCTCCGGGACTACTTCACCCCTCCACTTT
CDR3aa: CASSLGSGTTSPLHF

abundance: many
j_gene: TRBJ2-3
v_gene: TRBV5-1
d_gene: .
CDR3nt: TGCGCCAGCAGCTCCCTCTACGGAGATACGCAGTATTTT
CDR3aa: CASSSLYGDTQYF

abundance: .
j_gene: TRBJ2-5
v_gene: TRBV10-3
d_gene: TRBD2
CDR3nt: TGTGCCATCAGCCCGGGGGGCGGGAGGGCAGAGACCCAGTACTTC
CDR3aa: CAISPGGGRAETQYF

abundance: .
j_gene: TRBJ1-5
v_gene: TRBV4-3
d_gene: .
CDR3nt: TGCGCCAGCAGCCAAGAACGGGAGGGCCATCAGCCCCAGCATTTT
CDR3aa: CASSQEREGHQPQHF

abundance: many
j_gene: TRBJ1-1
v_gene: TRBV7-9
d_gene: .
CDR3nt: TGTGCCAGCAGCTTATGGGGGCGGATAACCATGAACACTGAAGCTTTCTTT
CDR3aa: CASSLWGRITMNTEAFF

abundance: .
j_gene: TRBJ2-1
v_gene: TRBV6-5
d_gene: .
CDR3nt: TGTGCCAGCAGCTCCCACTCGGATGAGCAGTTCTTC
CDR3aa: CASSSHSDEQFF

abundance: few
j_gene: TRBJ1-6
v_gene: TRBV10-3
d_gene: .
CDR3nt: TGTGCCATCAGTGAGTCCCCAGGCCCCAATTCACCCCTCCACTTT
CDR3aa: CAISESPGPNSPLHF

abundance: few
j_gene: TRBJ1-1
v_gene: TRBV20-1
d_gene: .
CDR3nt: TGCAGTGCTAGATGGACGGGAGGGGACACTGAAGCTTTCTTT
CDR3aa: CSARWTGGDTEAFF

abundance: few
j_gene: TRBJ2-1
v_gene: TRBV5-1
d_gene: .
CDR3nt: TGCGCCAGCAGCTTGGGCGGCGATCTCTCGAGCTCCTACAATGAGCAGTTCTTC
CDR3aa: CASSLGGDLSSSYNEQFF

abundance: many
j_gene: TRBJ2-1
v_gene: TRBV7-9
d_gene: TRBD1
CDR3nt: TGTGCCAGCAGCCCGGACAGGGCTAGGGGCAATGAGCAGTTCTTC
CDR3aa: CASSPDRARGNEQFF

abundance: .
j_gene: TRBJ1-6
v_gene: TRBV5-1
d_gene: TRBD1
CDR3nt: TGCGCCAGCAGCTTGACGACAGGGGAAGGGAATTCACCCCTCCACTTT
CDR3aa: CASSLTTGEGNSPLHF

abundance: .
j_gene: TRBJ1-2
v_gene: TRBV10-3
d_gene: TRBD1
CDR3nt: TGTGCCATCACCCCGACAGGGGGAAACTATGGCTACACCTTC
CDR3aa: CAITPTGGNYGYTF

abundance: .
j_gene: TRBJ1-6
v_gene: TRBV5-1
d_gene: TRBD1
CDR3nt: TGCGCCAGCAGCACCAGACAGGGAACGGATTCACCCCTCCACTTT
CDR3aa: CASSTRQGTDSPLHF

abundance: .
j_gene: TRBJ2-5
v_gene: TRBV7-2
d_gene: .
CDR3nt: TGTGCCAGCAGCTTAGTACACGAGACCCAGTACTTC
CDR3aa: CASSLVHETQYF

abundance: .
j_gene: TRBJ2-1
v_gene: TRBV29-1
d_gene: .
CDR3nt: TGCAGCGTTGCCGGGACATCCCCCAGGAGCTACAATGAGCAGTTCTTC
CDR3aa: CSVAGTSPRSYNEQFF

abundance: .
j_gene: TRBJ2-1
v_gene: TRBV27
d_gene: TRBD2
CDR3nt: TGTGCCAGCAGTGCCTATAGCGGGGGGGCCCACAATGAGCAGTTCTTC
CDR3aa: CASSAYSGGAHNEQFF

abundance: .
j_gene: TRBJ2-7
v_gene: TRBV10-3
d_gene: .
CDR3nt: TGTGCCATCAGTGACCAACAGGAAAGCTACGAGCAGTACTTC
CDR3aa: CAISDQQESYEQYF

abundance: .
j_gene: TRBJ2-5
v_gene: TRBV18
d_gene: .
CDR3nt: TGTGCCAGCTCACGGACGGAGATACCACAAGAGACCCAGTACTTC
CDR3aa: CASSRTEIPQETQYF